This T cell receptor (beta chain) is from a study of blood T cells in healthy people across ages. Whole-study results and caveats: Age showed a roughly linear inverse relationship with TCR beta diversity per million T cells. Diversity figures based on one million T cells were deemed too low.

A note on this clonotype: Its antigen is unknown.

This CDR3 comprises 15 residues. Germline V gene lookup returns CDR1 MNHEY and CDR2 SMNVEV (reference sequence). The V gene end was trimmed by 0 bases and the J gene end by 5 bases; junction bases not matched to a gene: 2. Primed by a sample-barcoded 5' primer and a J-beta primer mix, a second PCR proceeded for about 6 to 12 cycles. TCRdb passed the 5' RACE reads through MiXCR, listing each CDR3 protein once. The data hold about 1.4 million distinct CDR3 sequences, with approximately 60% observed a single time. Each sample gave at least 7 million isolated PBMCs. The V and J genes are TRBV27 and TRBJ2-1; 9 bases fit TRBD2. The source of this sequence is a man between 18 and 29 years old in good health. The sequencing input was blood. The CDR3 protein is CASSLSAGGDNEQFF. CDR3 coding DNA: TGTGCCAGCAGTTTATCGGCGGGGGGGGACAATGAGCAGTTCTTC.